What follows is one T cell receptor (beta chain) and its context. Profiled with immunoSEQ multiplex PCR; TCRdb holds only in-frame clones, not every one. The data contain approximately 200,000 clones, roughly nine tenths of them singletons. The entry originates in a study of blood T cell repertoires in COVID-19. About the study: The study drew acute and convalescent COVID-19 samples from the United States, Italy and Spain. Nucleic acid was either cDNA or gDNA, and it came from T cells, B-cell-depleted T cells, or PBMCs.

Participants were placed into cohorts based on the clinical history they reported. The CDR3 runs 16 residues. The germline gives CDR1 DFQATT, CDR2 SNEGSKA (reference sequence). V shed 3 bases and J shed 4 bases, with 19 bases lying between them. Source material: PBMCs or T cells enriched from blood (not recorded which). The rearrangement uses TRBV20-1 and TRBJ2-1; TRBD2 is a possible D gene (6 bases). The sequence was collected from a woman under 30 in a cohort exposed to, infected with or recovered from COVID-19 (not recorded which). Written as DNA, the CDR3 is TGCAGTGCTAGTACCTTTTACCGCGGGAAATACAATGAGCAGTTCTTC. Amino acid sequence: CSASTFYRGKYNEQFF.